The 21 T cell receptor beta chains below were found in one sample sequenced in a study of Tregs in tolerant kidney transplant recipients. Sequenced by immunoSEQ multiplex PCR; TCRdb stores in-frame clones only, minus some. This table has around 63,000 clones, 70% to 90% appearing once. The specimen comprised Tregs from blood, sampled before the transplant. These receptors came from a human donor who received a combined kidney and bone marrow transplant.

This chain joins TRBV30 and TRBJ1-2, with no clear D. V lost 2 bases to trimming and J lost 8 bases, with 15 bases between them. This CDR3 region has 13 residues. CDR1 is GTSNPN, CDR2 SVGIG, per germline (reference sequence). The CDR3 sequence is CAWSPLPAGGYTF. The DNA for the CDR3 is TGTGCCTGGAGTCCCCTCCCGGCGGGGGGCTACACCTTC.

The chain recombines TRBV27 with TRBJ1-5, with D maybe TRBD1 (6 bases). Germline V CDR1 and CDR2: MNHEY, SMNVEV (reference sequence). There are 17 residues in the CDR3. Trimming removed 9 bases from V and 1 base from J, with 22 bases in between. CDR3 coding DNA: TGTGCCAGTCTCCACCCACGGACAGTAACCAGCAATCAGCCCCAGCATTTT. It yields the protein CASLHPRTVTSNQPQHF.

The CDR3 loop reads CASIPGRSYNEQFF. The CDR3 DNA sequence: TGTGCCAGCATCCCTGGGCGGTCCTACAATGAGCAGTTCTTC. J is TRBJ2-1 and V is TRBV7-2; D remains ambiguous. CDR1 is SGHTA, CDR2 FQGNSA, per germline. This CDR3 contains 14 residues. V lost 7 bases and J lost 1, with 11 bases in between.

This clone was counted a single time. This rearrangement joins TRBV28 to TRBJ2-2; D unresolved. The CDR3 spans 11 residues. Trimming cost V 2 bases and J 6 bases, with 1 base left between them. The V gene's germline CDR1 is MDHEN and CDR2 SYDVKM. The CDR3 DNA reads TGTGCCAGCAGTTTACCCGGGGAGCTGTTTTTT. Amino acids: CASSLPGELFF.

The V and J genes are TRBV30 and TRBJ1-2; perhaps TRBD1 as D (5 bases). The length of the CDR3 is 14 residues. Trimming removed 4 bases at V and 2 bases at J, with 14 bases between. Germline V lookup: CDR1 GTSNPN, CDR2 SVGIG (reference sequence). CDR3 bases: TGTGCCTGGACCCAGACAGCCTCGAACTATGGCTACACCTTC. Translation: CAWTQTASNYGYTF.

The chain recombines TRBV7-8 with TRBJ1-6; no clear D gene. This CDR3 spans 13 amino acids. Germline assignment: CDR1 SGHVS and CDR2 FQNEAQ. V gave up 8 bases and J gave up 7 bases, with 12 bases separating them. The CDR3 DNA reads TGTGCCAGCGCCATAAGGGAGAATTCACCCCTCCACTTT. It encodes CASAIRENSPLHF.

The V gene is TRBV5-1, the J gene TRBJ2-5; unclear D gene. This CDR3 is built from 14 residues. V was trimmed by 4 bases and J by 5 bases, leaving 15 bases between them. The germline V gene encodes CDR1 SGHRS and CDR2 YFSETQ. CDR3 coding DNA: TGCGCCAGCAGCAATCCCCGAACGTGGGAGACCCAGTACTTC. This codes for CASSNPRTWETQYF.

The genes are TRBV11-2 and TRBJ2-1; 8 bases are shared with TRBD1. This CDR3 has 16 amino acids. Trimming removed 0 bases from V and 7 bases from J; junction bases left unmatched: 8. Looked up from germline, CDR1 is SGHAT and CDR2 is FQNNGV. CDR3 residues: CASSLDRTGFWNEQFF. The CDR3, as DNA: TGTGCCAGCAGCTTAGATCGGACAGGGTTTTGGAATGAGCAGTTCTTC.

This chain connects TRBV29-1 to TRBJ1-2; D perhaps matches TRBD1 (6 bases). The CDR3 extends over 12 amino acids. The V end lost 4 bases, the J end lost 8 bases, and 14 bases lay between the germline ends. CDR1 and CDR2 (germline): SQVTM, ANQGSEA. CDR3 sequence reads: CSVVGTFWGYTF. CDR3 in DNA: TGCAGCGTTGTGGGGACATTCTGGGGCTACACCTTC.

V and J are TRBV28 and TRBJ1-1; D ambiguous. CDR3 size: 16 residues. The V gene lost 1 base and the J gene lost 2 bases, with 14 bases spanning the gap. CDR1 MDHEN and CDR2 SYDVKM come from the germline V gene. CDR3 amino acids: CASSLYSRRVNTEAFF. CDR3 in DNA: TGTGCCAGCAGTTTATATAGCCGGCGGGTCAACACTGAAGCTTTCTTT.

This clone was picked up one time. Here the CDR3 reads CASTGQGLSTDTQYF. CDR3 nucleotide sequence: TGCGCCAGCACAGGACAGGGATTAAGCACAGATACGCAGTATTTT. This rearrangement joins TRBV5-1 to TRBJ2-3, with 8 bases fitting TRBD1. CDR3 length: 15 residues. J lost 0 bases, V lost 6 bases, and 6 bases had no gene match. Germline CDR1 is SGHRS and CDR2 is YFSETQ.

This clone was observed once. The chain is built from TRBV15 and TRBJ1-4; weak D call: TRBD1 (6 bases). The CDR3 has 14 amino acids. In germline, CDR1 is LNHNV, CDR2 YYDKDF (reference sequence). The V and J ends lost 3 bases and 5 bases respectively, with 10 bases between them. The CDR3 DNA follows: TGTGCCACCAGCAGGACAGGACCAAATGAAAAACTGTTTTTT. Translated: CATSRTGPNEKLFF.

As to this clone: The DNA is left out, because the CDR3 cannot be placed on it with certainty; the CDR3 is given as TCRdb lists it. This chain joins TRBV30 and TRBJ2-7; the table calls TRBD2, which could not be checked here. CDR1 GTSNPN and CDR2 SVGIG come from the germline V gene (reference sequence). The CDR3 length is 14 residues, termini included. The CDR3 protein is CAWSVGDFRGEQYF.

This clone occurred once. V is TRBV19 and J is TRBJ2-7, with 7 bases aligning to TRBD1. The V gene end was trimmed by 4 bases and the J gene end by 0 bases; junction bases not matched to a gene: 6. The CDR3 covers 15 residues. Germline lookup yields CDR1 LNHDA and CDR2 SQIVND (reference sequence). The CDR3 DNA reads as TGTGCCAGTAGTAGACAGGGTTTCGACTCCTACGAGCAGTACTTC. This sequence encodes CASSRQGFDSYEQYF.

Concerning this clone: Other nucleotide sequences from this sample produce the same CDR3. This chain connects TRBV20-1 to TRBJ1-3, with D possibly matching TRBD1 (5 bases). The CDR3 runs to 11 residues. V shed 6 bases and J shed 11 bases, with 14 bases lying between them. Germline V lookup: CDR1 DFQATT, CDR2 SNEGSKA (reference sequence). CDR3: CSAGAGSAIYF. In nucleotides, the CDR3 is TGCAGTGCCGGGGCGGGTAGCGCCATATATTTT.

V is TRBV14 and J is TRBJ2-1; TRBD2 matches at 7 bases. The CDR3 consists of 17 residues. The ends lost 4 bases at V and 5 bases at J; junction bases unmatched: 14. CDR1 SGHDN and CDR2 FVKESK come from the germline V gene. The CDR3 DNA follows: TGTGCCAGCAGCCGGAATAGCGGGCCGGAGGGACACAATGAGCAGTTCTTC. It translates to CASSRNSGPEGHNEQFF.

This chain links TRBV28 with TRBJ1-2; D is ambiguous. The length of the CDR3 is 15 residues. The V and J ends lost 5 bases and 1 base respectively, with 14 bases between them. Germline V CDR1 and CDR2: MDHEN, SYDVKM. The CDR3 bases are TGTGCCAGCAGTCCCCATTGGGGTAATAACTATGGCTACACCTTC. Its protein is CASSPHWGNNYGYTF.

The J gene is TRBJ1-2, the V gene TRBV25-1; 7 bases map to TRBD1. With 2 bases clipped from V and 5 bases from J, the junction kept 5 bases outside the gene matches. The CDR3 loop spans 14 amino acids. CDR1 is MGHDK, CDR2 SYGVNS, per germline. CDR3 region: CASSEPQGRYGYTF. CDR3 in DNA: TGTGCCAGCAGTGAACCACAGGGGAGATATGGCTACACCTTC.

The chain carries TRBV4-1 and TRBJ2-1; TRBD1 might be the D (6 bases). The CDR3 sequence is 17 residues long. Per the germline V gene, CDR1 is MGHRA and CDR2 is YSYEKL. Deletions cut 7 bases from V and 15 bases from J, with 34 bases between. The DNA of the CDR3 is TGCGCCAGCAAGCCAAGATGGGGTGAGGCAGGGGTCGATTTGTGGTTCTTC. Protein product: CASKPRWGEAGVDLWFF.

The chain has TRBV4-1 and TRBJ1-6; D is undetermined. Germline values: CDR1 MGHRA, CDR2 YSYEKL. V lost 5 bases, J lost 8 bases, and 22 bases lay in between. This CDR3 contains 17 residues. The CDR3 region has the DNA TGCGCCAGCAGCGTACTTCCGGGCTCCCGGATGGATTCACCCCTCCACTTT. Translation gives CASSVLPGSRMDSPLHF.

The J gene is TRBJ2-3, the V gene TRBV29-1; D not resolved. This CDR3 comprises 12 residues. Per germline, CDR1 SQVTM and CDR2 ANQGSEA. Trimming cost V 5 bases and J 2 bases, with 8 bases left between them. CDR3 in DNA: TGCAGCGTTAGGTGGGTCACAGATACGCAGTATTTT. Translation: CSVRWVTDTQYF.